Detailed here is one T cell receptor (beta chain). The target antigen is unknown. The immunoSEQ assay was version 4, run in survey mode. The protocol was immunoSEQ multiplex PCR, while the TCRdb copy is restricted to in-frame clones and leaves out a portion. The sample lists tens of thousands of clones, about nine tenths occurring once. This nonspecific control used anti-CD3/anti-CD28 bead stimulation of CD4+ T cells. Sorting of responding CD4+ T cells relied on upregulated CD40 ligand together with CD69. Anti-CD28/CD49d costimulation, CD40-blocking antibody and enfuvirtide were given to CD8-depleted PBMCs for 18 hours. This sample is part of a study of persistence of HIV-infected CD4 T cells. The germline V and J ends were trimmed by 5 bases and 8 bases, with 18 bases remaining between them. Germline V gene lookup returns CDR1 SEHNR and CDR2 FQNEAQ (reference sequence). The CDR3 loop spans 14 amino acids.

The starting material was CD4+ T cells sorted from PBMCs after approximately 19-hour stimulation, obtained from a patient who received antiretroviral therapy. The clonotype comes from an adult man with HIV who was CMV-seropositive. The rearrangement links TRBV7-9 to TRBJ1-2; D uncertain. CDR3 sequence: CASSHSDPSGGYTF. DNA for the CDR3: TGTGCCAGCAGCCACTCGGACCCTAGCGGAGGCTACACCTTC.